This T cell receptor beta chain was sequenced in a study of shared clonotypes between healthy human individuals. Donors had no recently reported acute infections or vaccinations and were HIV-negative. From CD4+ cells came CD45RA+ naive and CD45RA-negative memory subsets. About this clone itself: The antigen remains unidentified.

General study findings and limits: Relative to clonotypes present in all four donors, those not shared had lower generation probabilities.

Each cell subset's genomic DNA was divided evenly among several immunoSEQ plates. Profiled with immunoSEQ multiplex PCR; TCRdb holds only in-frame clones, not every one. The table includes 600,000 to 800,000 clones, roughly two thirds detected once. V lost 3 bases and J lost 5, with 16 bases in between. This CDR3 comprises 15 residues. The germline V gene encodes CDR1 LNHNV and CDR2 YYDKDF (reference sequence). V and J are TRBV15 and TRBJ2-5; no clear D. The TCR comes from a woman younger than 45 in good health. Material for sequencing was memory CD4+ T cells sorted from blood. Specified subset: CD45RA-negative fraction. The CDR3 sequence is CATSRQKVGVETQYF. The CDR3 DNA reads as TGTGCCACCAGCAGGCAAAAGGTGGGCGTTGAGACCCAGTACTTC.